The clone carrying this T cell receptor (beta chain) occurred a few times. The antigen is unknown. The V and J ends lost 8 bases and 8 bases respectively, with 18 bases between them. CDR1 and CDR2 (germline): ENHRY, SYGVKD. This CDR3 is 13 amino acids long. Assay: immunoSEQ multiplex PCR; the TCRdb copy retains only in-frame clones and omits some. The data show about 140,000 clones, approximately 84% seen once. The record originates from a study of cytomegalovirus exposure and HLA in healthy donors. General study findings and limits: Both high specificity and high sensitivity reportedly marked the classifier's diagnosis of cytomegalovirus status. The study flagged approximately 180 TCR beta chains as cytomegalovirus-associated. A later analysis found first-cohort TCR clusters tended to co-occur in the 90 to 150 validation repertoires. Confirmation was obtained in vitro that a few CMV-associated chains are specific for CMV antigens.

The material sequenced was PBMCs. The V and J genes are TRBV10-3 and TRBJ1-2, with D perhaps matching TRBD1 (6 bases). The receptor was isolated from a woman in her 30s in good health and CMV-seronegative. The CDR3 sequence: CAIRLQGVGGYTF. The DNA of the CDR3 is TGTGCCATCCGGCTACAGGGTGTAGGGGGCTACACCTTC.